The text below deals with one TCR beta chain. As yet, its antigen is unknown. Clones were sequenced by immunoSEQ multiplex PCR, and TCRdb holds only the in-frame ones, with some missing. Among more than 150,000 clones, 90% to 95% were seen once, and the ten largest hold 3.4%. The data originate from a study of T cell responses to AZD1222 COVID-19 vaccine. Study-level points and caveats: Females made up more of the donors, who were largely white British, and clonal diversity may have come out too low.

Germline-derived CDR1 and CDR2 are SEHNR and FQNEAQ (reference sequence). Trimming took off 2 bases at V and 2 bases at J, with 16 bases between the two ends. The CDR3 extends over 16 amino acids. This material consisted of peripheral blood, taken 28 days after the second AZD1222 dose. This sequence was found in an adult who received the AZD1222 COVID-19 vaccine. The chain employs TRBV7-9 and TRBJ2-7; perhaps TRBD1 as D (5 bases). This CDR3 reads CASSLNFWQGPYEQYF. The CDR3 DNA reads TGTGCCAGCAGCTTAAACTTCTGGCAGGGCCCCTACGAGCAGTACTTC.